What follows are 20 T cell receptor beta chains derived from one specimen sequenced in a study of T cells of healthy individuals. Each CDR3 protein gets one entry after TCRdb re-called the 5' RACE reads with MiXCR. The sample shows 53,000 or so distinct CDR3 sequences, about 15% of them seen only once. The receptors here all came from a human donor in good health.

Worth noting for this clonotype: A read error may explain this, as a much larger clone is one base away. The rearrangement uses TRBV4-3 and TRBJ2-2; TRBD1 might be the D (6 bases). Germline V gives CDR1 LGHNA, CDR2 YSLEER. Trimming took 1 base from V and 5 from J, leaving 11 bases between them. The CDR3 sequence is 15 residues long. The CDR3 reads CASSQAGEGTGELFF. CDR3 DNA sequence: TGCGCCAGCAGCCAAGCAGGGGAAGGGACCGGGGAGCTGTTTTTT.

This clonotype was counted at least ten times. The genes are TRBV4-2 and TRBJ2-2; TRBD2 is a possible D gene (5 bases). The V gene's germline CDR1 is LGHNA and CDR2 YNFKEQ. The germline V and J ends were trimmed by 1 base and 6 bases, with 15 bases remaining between them. The CDR3 consists of 16 residues. Here the CDR3 reads CASSQAPEAEAGELFF. The CDR3 DNA reads TGTGCCAGCAGCCAAGCACCGGAGGCGGAGGCCGGGGAGCTGTTTTTT.

This clonotype was detected only a few times. The chain carries TRBV20-1 and TRBJ2-3; TRBD2 matches at 10 bases. J lost 4 bases, V lost 4 bases, and 14 bases had no gene match. The germline V gene has CDR1 DFQATT and CDR2 SNEGSKA (reference sequence). The CDR3 spans 17 residues. CDR3 bases: TGCAGTGCTATCCCAGAGCGGGGGGGGACCAGCCCAGATACGCAGTATTTT. This encodes CSAIPERGGTSPDTQYF.

This clonotype has at least ten counts. J is TRBJ2-4 and V is TRBV20-1; 10 positions match TRBD2. Trimming cost V 2 bases and J 0 bases; bases outside gene matches: 4. Germline CDR1 is DFQATT and CDR2 is SNEGSKA (reference sequence). This CDR3 comprises 16 residues. The CDR3 DNA is TGCAGTGCTAGACTAGCGGGGGATTTAGCCAAAAACATTCAGTACTTC. This translates into CSARLAGDLAKNIQYF.

This clonotype was found many times. V is TRBV29-1 and J is TRBJ2-7, with D perhaps TRBD1 (5 bases). The CDR3 covers 12 residues. The V gene lost 1 base and the J gene lost 2 bases, with 6 bases spanning the gap. The germline gives CDR1 SQVTM, CDR2 ANQGSEA. The CDR3 reads CSVEAGTYEQYF. As DNA, the CDR3 is TGCAGCGTTGAAGCAGGGACCTACGAGCAGTACTTC.

The chain uses TRBV12-3 or TRBV12-4 and TRBJ2-7; D may be TRBD2 (5 bases). V was clipped by 3 bases and J by 7 bases, with 10 bases between them. This CDR3 region has 12 residues. The CDR3 DNA follows: TGTGCCAGCAGTTTTCGCCGAGGGGAGCAGTACTTC. Amino acids: CASSFRRGEQYF.

V and J are TRBV20-1 and TRBJ2-1; maybe TRBD1 (6 bases). V was pared by 6 bases and J by 4 bases, with 13 bases between. The CDR3 spans 13 residues. Germline values: CDR1 DFQATT, CDR2 SNEGSKA (reference sequence). CDR3 nucleotides: TGCAGTGCCCAGGGGCTGGATTACAATGAGCAGTTCTTC. This gives the protein CSAQGLDYNEQFF.

The V call is TRBV12-3 or TRBV12-4, the J call TRBJ2-7; D uncertain. The CDR3 is 12 amino acids. V was cut by 6 bases and J by 4 bases, with 10 bases left in between. As DNA, the CDR3 is TGTGCCAGCAGCCTCAAAGGGTACGAGCAGTACTTC. Protein product: CASSLKGYEQYF.

The J gene is TRBJ1-5, the V gene TRBV12-3 or TRBV12-4, with TRBD1 matching over 8 bases. Trimming at V came to 8 bases and at J to 2 bases, leaving 17 bases not matched to a gene. The CDR3 length is 18 residues. The CDR3 sequence is CASQTRAGGGFGNQPQHF. The CDR3 DNA sequence: TGTGCCAGCCAGACCCGGGCAGGGGGCGGTTTTGGCAATCAGCCCCAGCATTTT.

This clonotype was seen at least ten times. The chain uses TRBV27 and TRBJ1-2; TRBD1 agrees at 8 bases. The J segment lost 4 bases and the V segment lost 6 bases, leaving 10 bases of the junction unmatched. The CDR3 has 15 residues. Germline loops: CDR1 MNHEY, CDR2 SMNVEV (reference sequence). The CDR3 loop reads CASRPGTGGPYGYTF. In nucleotides, the CDR3 is TGTGCCAGCAGACCCGGGACAGGTGGACCCTATGGCTACACCTTC.

This clonotype was picked up a small number of times. The J gene is TRBJ1-6, the V gene TRBV6-6; D uncertain. V lost 2 bases, J lost 5 bases, and 13 bases lay in between. Germline CDR1 and CDR2: MNHNY and SVGAGI (reference sequence). The CDR3 consists of 16 residues. DNA of the CDR3: TGTGCCAGCAGTTACCCCCCTCAGGTTAATAATTCACCCCTCCACTTT. This sequence encodes CASSYPPQVNNSPLHF.

The chain has TRBV6-5 and TRBJ2-1; possible D gene TRBD2, 6 bases. The CDR3 runs 17 residues. The germline V and J ends were trimmed by 2 bases and 0 bases, with 14 bases remaining between them. Germline assignment: CDR1 MNHEY and CDR2 SVGAGI. In nucleotides, the CDR3 is TGTGCCAGCAGTTACCTAGCGCGGAGGAGCTCCTACAATGAGCAGTTCTTC. Residues: CASSYLARRSSYNEQFF.

This clonotype was seen repeatedly, ten times or more. This rearrangement joins TRBV12-3 or TRBV12-4 to TRBJ1-1; 7 bases align to TRBD1. The CDR3 consists of 12 residues. J was trimmed by 4 bases and V by 5 bases; bases with no gene match: 1. The CDR3 is CASSPGGTEAFF. The DNA for the CDR3 is TGTGCCAGCAGTCCAGGGGGCACTGAAGCTTTCTTT.

There are many counts of this clonotype. The chain is built from TRBV2 and TRBJ1-2; D is possibly TRBD1 (6 bases). The CDR3 has 13 residues. In germline, CDR1 is SNHLY, CDR2 FYNNEI. Between the trimmed V and J ends, which lost 2 bases and 4 bases, there was a span of 8 bases. In DNA, the CDR3 is TGTGCCAGCAGTGAAACAGGGATCTATGGCTACACCTTC. Amino acids: CASSETGIYGYTF.

This clonotype has just a few counts. The CDR3 nucleotides are TGCAGCGTTGTTAGGGGGGAGGGCTACACCTTC. Its protein is CSVVRGEGYTF. V is TRBV29-1 and J is TRBJ1-2; possibly TRBD1 for D (6 bases). Germline CDR1 and CDR2: SQVTM and ANQGSEA. This CDR3 has 11 amino acids. V was trimmed by 4 bases and J by 8 bases, leaving 11 bases between them.

The rearrangement uses TRBV5-1 and TRBJ1-3, with D possibly TRBD1 on 5 matching bases. Germline V CDR1 and CDR2: SGHRS, YFSETQ. The CDR3 spans 15 residues. V was trimmed by 4 bases and J by 2 bases, leaving 13 bases between them. The CDR3 is CASSITWTTGNTIYF. The CDR3 DNA reads as TGCGCCAGCAGCATTACTTGGACAACTGGAAACACCATATATTTT.

The rearrangement links TRBV20-1 to TRBJ2-2, with 7 bases identical to TRBD1. The CDR3 sequence is 14 residues long. J gave up 6 bases and V 5 bases, and 9 bases lay outside the gene matches. CDR1 is DFQATT, CDR2 SNEGSKA, per germline (reference sequence). CDR3 sequence: CSARQGRSAGELFF. CDR3 bases: TGCAGTGCTCGACAGGGACGGTCAGCCGGGGAGCTGTTTTTT.

This clonotype appeared a single time. This rearrangement joins TRBV5-1 to TRBJ2-1; D unresolved. The CDR3 is 11 amino acids. Germline assignment: CDR1 SGHRS and CDR2 YFSETQ. The germline V and J ends were trimmed by 4 bases and 8 bases, with 7 bases remaining between them. The CDR3 spells CASSPDYEQFF. As DNA, the CDR3 is TGCGCCAGCAGCCCTGACTATGAGCAGTTCTTC.

The sample holds many counts of this clonotype. The chain joins TRBV27 to TRBJ2-7; D tentatively fits TRBD1 or TRBD2 (6 bases each). The germline gives CDR1 MNHEY, CDR2 SMNVEV (reference sequence). Trimming took 5 bases from V and 1 from J, leaving 15 bases between them. CDR3 length: 15 amino acids. The CDR3 spells CASSPLGGGSYEQYF. The CDR3 DNA follows: TGTGCCAGCAGTCCCCTTGGAGGGGGGTCCTACGAGCAGTACTTC.

This clonotype showed up many times. The junction shows a germline mismatch at one end, possibly a read error. The chain uses TRBV6-5 and TRBJ1-1; D uncertain. The CDR3 is made up of 13 amino acids. CDR1 is MNHEY, CDR2 SVGAGI, per germline. In DNA, the CDR3 is TGTGCCAGCAGTCACCACGTGAATACTGAAGCTTTCTTT. It encodes CASSHHVNTEAFF.